This T cell receptor (beta chain) stems from a study of identical twins. Each CDR3 protein gets one entry after TCRdb re-called the 5' RACE reads with MiXCR. The table includes about 280,000 distinct CDR3 sequences, roughly 8.6% detected once. This CDR3 spans 15 amino acids. Germline CDR1 is MDHEN and CDR2 is SYDVKM. The V gene lost 1 base and the J gene lost 7 bases, with 11 bases spanning the gap. This clonotype was counted ten times or more. These same records also appear under a second study, on yellow fever vaccine responses in identical twins.

The source of this sequence is a woman aged 18 to 35 in good health. V is TRBV28 and J is TRBJ1-6, with no clear D. Sequenced input: memory (CD45RO+) T cells sorted from blood. CDR3 in amino acids: CASSLLTGTNSPLHF. As DNA, the CDR3 is TGTGCCAGCAGTTTATTGACGGGAACCAATTCACCCCTCCACTTT.